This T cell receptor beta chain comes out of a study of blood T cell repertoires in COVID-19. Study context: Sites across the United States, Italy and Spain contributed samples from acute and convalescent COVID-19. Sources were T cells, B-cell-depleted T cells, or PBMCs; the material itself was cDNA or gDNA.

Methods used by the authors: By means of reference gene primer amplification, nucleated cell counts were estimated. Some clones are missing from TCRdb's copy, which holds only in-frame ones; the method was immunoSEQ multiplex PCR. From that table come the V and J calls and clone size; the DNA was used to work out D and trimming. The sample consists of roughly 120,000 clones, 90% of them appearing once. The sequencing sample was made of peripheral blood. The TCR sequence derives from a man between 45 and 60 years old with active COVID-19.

The CDR3 reads CTSSQEGLGLAVYNEQFF. CDR3 bases: TGCACCAGCAGCCAAGAGGGCCTAGGACTAGCGGTGTACAATGAGCAGTTCTTC. The rearrangement links TRBV1 to TRBJ2-1; the D call of TRBD2 is as the table states it, not checked on the DNA. TRBV1 is a documented pseudogene. The CDR3 is made up of 18 amino acids.